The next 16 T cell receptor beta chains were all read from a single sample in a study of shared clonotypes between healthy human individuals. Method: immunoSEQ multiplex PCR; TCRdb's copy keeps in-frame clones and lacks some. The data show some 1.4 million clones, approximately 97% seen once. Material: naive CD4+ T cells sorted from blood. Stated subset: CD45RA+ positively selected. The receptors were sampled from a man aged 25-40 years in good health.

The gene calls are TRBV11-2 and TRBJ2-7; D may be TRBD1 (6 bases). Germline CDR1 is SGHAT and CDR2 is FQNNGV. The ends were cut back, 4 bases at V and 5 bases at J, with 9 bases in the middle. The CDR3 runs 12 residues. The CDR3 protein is CASSSNRDEQYF. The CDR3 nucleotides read TGTGCCAGCAGCTCAAACAGGGACGAGCAGTACTTC.

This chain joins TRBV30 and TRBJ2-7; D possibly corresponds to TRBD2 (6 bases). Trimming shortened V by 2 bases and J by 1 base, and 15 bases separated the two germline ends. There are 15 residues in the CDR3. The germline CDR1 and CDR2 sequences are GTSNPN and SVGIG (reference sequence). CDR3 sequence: CAWSRISGVSYEQYF. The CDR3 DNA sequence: TGTGCCTGGAGTCGAATCTCGGGGGTGTCCTACGAGCAGTACTTC.

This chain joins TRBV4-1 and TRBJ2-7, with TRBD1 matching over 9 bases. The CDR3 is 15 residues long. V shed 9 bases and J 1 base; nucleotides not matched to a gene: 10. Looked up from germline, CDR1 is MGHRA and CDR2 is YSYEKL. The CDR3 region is CASKEGQGNSYEQYF. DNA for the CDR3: TGCGCCAGTAAAGAGGGACAGGGCAATTCCTACGAGCAGTACTTC.

The CDR3 region has the DNA TGTGCCAGCAGCAAAGAAGCACAGGGATACGAGCAGTACTTC. Amino acids: CASSKEAQGYEQYF. This sequence joins TRBV21-1 and TRBJ2-7; the D segment call TRBD1 is taken from the table without a DNA check. TRBV21-1 is noted as a pseudogene. This CDR3 contains 14 residues.

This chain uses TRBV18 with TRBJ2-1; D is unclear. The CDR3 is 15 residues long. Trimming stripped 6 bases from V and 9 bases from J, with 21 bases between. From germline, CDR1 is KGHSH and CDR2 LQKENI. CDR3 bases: TGTGCCAGCTCTTTGCTAGGACCCCCCGACGGTGAGCAGTTCTTC. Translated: CASSLLGPPDGEQFF. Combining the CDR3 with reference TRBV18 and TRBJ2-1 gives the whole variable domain NAGVMQNPRHLVRRRGQEARLRCSPMKGHSHVYWYRQLPEEGLKFMVYLQKENIIDESGMPKERFSAEFPKEGPSILRIQQVVRGDSAAYFCASSLLGPPDGEQFFGPGTRLTVL.

The CDR3 DNA reads as TGTGCCAGCAGTGAGTGGGGGGTGTCCTACGAGCAGTACTTC. Protein: CASSEWGVSYEQYF. This rearrangement joins TRBV6-1 to TRBJ2-7; D possibly corresponds to TRBD2 (6 bases). The CDR3 is made up of 14 amino acids. Deletions cut 3 bases from V and 1 base from J, with 10 bases between. Germline loops: CDR1 MNHNS, CDR2 SASEGT.

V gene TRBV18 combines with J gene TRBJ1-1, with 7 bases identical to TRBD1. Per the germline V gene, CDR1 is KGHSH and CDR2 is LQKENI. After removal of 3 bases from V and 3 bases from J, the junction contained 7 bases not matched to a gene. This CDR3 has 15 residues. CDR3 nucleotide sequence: TGTGCCAGCTCACCTACACAGGGGCGGGACACTGAAGCTTTCTTT. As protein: CASSPTQGRDTEAFF.

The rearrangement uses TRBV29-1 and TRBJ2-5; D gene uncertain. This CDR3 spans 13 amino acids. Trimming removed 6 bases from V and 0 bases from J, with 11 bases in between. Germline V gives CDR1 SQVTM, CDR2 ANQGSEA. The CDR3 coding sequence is TGCAGCGTCTCTACAAGGTACCAAGAGACCCAGTACTTC. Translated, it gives CSVSTRYQETQYF.

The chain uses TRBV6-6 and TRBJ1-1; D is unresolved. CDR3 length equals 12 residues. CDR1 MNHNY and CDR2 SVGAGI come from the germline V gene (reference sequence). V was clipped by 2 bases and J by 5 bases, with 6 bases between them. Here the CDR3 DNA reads TGTGCCAGCAGTTACCCCGAAACTGAAGCTTTCTTT. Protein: CASSYPETEAFF.

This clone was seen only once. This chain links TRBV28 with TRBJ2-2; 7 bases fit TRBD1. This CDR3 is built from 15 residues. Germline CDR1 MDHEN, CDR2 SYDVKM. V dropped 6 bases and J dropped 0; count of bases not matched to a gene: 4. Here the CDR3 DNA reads TGTGCCAGCAGGTCGACAGGGACGAACACCGGGGAGCTGTTTTTT. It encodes CASRSTGTNTGELFF.

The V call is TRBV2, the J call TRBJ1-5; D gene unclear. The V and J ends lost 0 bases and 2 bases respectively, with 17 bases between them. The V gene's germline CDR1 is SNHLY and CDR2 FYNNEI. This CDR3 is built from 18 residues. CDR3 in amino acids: CASSEALRGSRRNQPQHF. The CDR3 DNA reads TGTGCCAGCAGTGAAGCGCTTCGAGGCAGCAGACGCAATCAGCCCCAGCATTTT.

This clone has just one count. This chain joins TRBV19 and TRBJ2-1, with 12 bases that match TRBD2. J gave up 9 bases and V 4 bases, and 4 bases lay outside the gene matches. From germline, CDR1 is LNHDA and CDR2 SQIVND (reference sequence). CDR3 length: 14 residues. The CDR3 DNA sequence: TGTGCCAGTAGTACAACTAGCGGGAGGTCTGAGCAGTTCTTC. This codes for CASSTTSGRSEQFF.

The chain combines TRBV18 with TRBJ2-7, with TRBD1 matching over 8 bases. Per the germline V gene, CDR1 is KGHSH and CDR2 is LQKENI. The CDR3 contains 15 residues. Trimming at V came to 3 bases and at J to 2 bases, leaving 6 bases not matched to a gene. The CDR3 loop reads CASSPQQGVAYEQYF. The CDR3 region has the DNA TGTGCCAGCTCACCTCAACAGGGGGTGGCCTACGAGCAGTACTTC.

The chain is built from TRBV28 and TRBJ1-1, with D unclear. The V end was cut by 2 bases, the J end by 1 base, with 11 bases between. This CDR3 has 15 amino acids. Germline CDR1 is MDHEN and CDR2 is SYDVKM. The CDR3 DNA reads TGTGCCAGCAGTTTAATGAGGGCCGGGAACACTGAAGCTTTCTTT. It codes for CASSLMRAGNTEAFF. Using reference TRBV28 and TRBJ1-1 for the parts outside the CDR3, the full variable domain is DVKVTQSSRYLVKRTGEKVFLECVQDMDHENMFWYRQDPGLGLRLIYFSYDVKMKEKGDIPEGYSVSREKKERFSLILESASTNQTSMYLCASSLMRAGNTEAFFGQGTRLTVV.

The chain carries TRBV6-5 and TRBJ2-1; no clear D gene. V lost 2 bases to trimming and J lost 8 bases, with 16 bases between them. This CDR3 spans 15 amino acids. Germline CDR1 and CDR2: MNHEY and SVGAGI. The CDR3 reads CASSYQIGAPDEQFF. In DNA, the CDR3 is TGTGCCAGCAGTTACCAAATAGGCGCCCCGGATGAGCAGTTCTTC.

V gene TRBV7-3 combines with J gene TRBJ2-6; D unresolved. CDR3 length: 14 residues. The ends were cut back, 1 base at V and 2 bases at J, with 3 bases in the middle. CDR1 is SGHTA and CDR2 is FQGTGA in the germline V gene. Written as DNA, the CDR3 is TGTGCCAGCAGCTTAATTCCTGGGGCCAACGTCCTGACTTTC. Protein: CASSLIPGANVLTF.